These T cell receptor beta chains were read from a single sample in a study of T cell repertoires in cytomegalovirus infection. MiXCR, applied by TCRdb to the reads, yields one record per CDR3 protein. In the table there are approximately 71,000 distinct CDR3 sequences, under 4.5% of which are singletons. Sequencing input: PBMCs. These receptors were obtained from a human donor in good health (CMV status not recorded). Some clones in this sample may be carry-over from other donors' samples. Each CDR3 is given with its conserved first and last residue. The order of the fields is clone size, V gene, D gene, J gene, CDR3 DNA, CDR3 protein. D genes are given only for firm matches. Only some rows state a clone size, as once, few, many or a class for expanded clones.

clone_size: many
v_call: TRBV12-3/TRBV12-4
d_call: NA
j_call: TRBJ2-1
cdr3_nt: TGTGCCAGCAGTCGCGGTTGGTTGGTGCAGTTCTTC
cdr3_aa: CASSRGWLVQFF

clone_size: many
v_call: TRBV7-9
d_call: TRBD1
j_call: TRBJ1-2
cdr3_nt: TGTGCCAGCAGCCTACAGGGGTCCTATGGCTACACCTTC
cdr3_aa: CASSLQGSYGYTF

clone_size: many
v_call: TRBV4-1
d_call: TRBD1
j_call: TRBJ2-7
cdr3_nt: TGCGCCAGCAGCCCGACAGGGGGGATCTACGAGCAGTACTTC
cdr3_aa: CASSPTGGIYEQYF

clone_size: many
v_call: TRBV7-2
d_call: NA
j_call: TRBJ1-2
cdr3_nt: TGTGCCAGCAGCTTAGATAGACGCTCAACCTATGGCTACACCTTC
cdr3_aa: CASSLDRRSTYGYTF

clone_size: many
v_call: TRBV7-3
d_call: NA
j_call: TRBJ1-3
cdr3_nt: TGTGCCAGCAGCTTCATTTCGTCTGGAAACACCATATATTTT
cdr3_aa: CASSFISSGNTIYF

clone_size: many
v_call: TRBV7-2
d_call: NA
j_call: TRBJ2-3
cdr3_nt: TGTGCCAGCAGCCCGAGGGGGAGGGCCTTAGATACGCAGTATTTT
cdr3_aa: CASSPRGRALDTQYF

clone_size: many
v_call: TRBV20-1
d_call: NA
j_call: TRBJ2-2
cdr3_nt: TGCAGTGCTAGAGGAGAGGGGGGGGAGCTGTTTTTT
cdr3_aa: CSARGEGGELFF

clone_size: many
v_call: TRBV7-8
d_call: TRBD1
j_call: TRBJ1-2
cdr3_nt: TGTGCCAGCAGCTTAGGACAGGGAAACTATGGCTACACCTTC
cdr3_aa: CASSLGQGNYGYTF

clone_size: many
v_call: TRBV7-6
d_call: NA
j_call: TRBJ2-1
cdr3_nt: TGTGCCAGCAGCACCAGGTGGAATGAGCAGTTCTTC
cdr3_aa: CASSTRWNEQFF

clone_size: many
v_call: TRBV7-9
d_call: NA
j_call: TRBJ2-1
cdr3_nt: TGTGCCAGCAGCTCTGGCGGATACAATGAGCAGTTCTTC
cdr3_aa: CASSSGGYNEQFF

clone_size: many
v_call: TRBV2
d_call: TRBD1
j_call: TRBJ1-1
cdr3_nt: TGTGCCAGCAGTGGGGACAGGGGAGGCGCTTTCTTT
cdr3_aa: CASSGDRGGAFF

clone_size: many
v_call: TRBV5-1
d_call: TRBD1
j_call: TRBJ2-1
cdr3_nt: TGCGCCAGCAGCTTGGCACCGGGACAGGGGGCTTACAATGAGCAGTTCTTC
cdr3_aa: CASSLAPGQGAYNEQFF

clone_size: many
v_call: TRBV7-4
d_call: NA
j_call: TRBJ1-5
cdr3_nt: TGTGCCAGCAGCCCCGGGATGGGGCCTGCTGAGCCCCAGCATTTT
cdr3_aa: CASSPGMGPAEPQHF

clone_size: many
v_call: TRBV7-2
d_call: NA
j_call: TRBJ1-2
cdr3_nt: TGTGCCAGCAGCTTAGGGGGCAGGGGCTACACCTTC
cdr3_aa: CASSLGGRGYTF

clone_size: many
v_call: TRBV9
d_call: NA
j_call: TRBJ2-1
cdr3_nt: TGTGCCAGCAGCGTCACATCGGAAATATATGAGCAGTTCTTC
cdr3_aa: CASSVTSEIYEQFF

clone_size: many
v_call: TRBV7-2
d_call: NA
j_call: TRBJ1-4
cdr3_nt: TGTGCCAGCAGCTCGGGACCCAGGGAGAATGAAAAACTGTTTTTT
cdr3_aa: CASSSGPRENEKLFF

clone_size: many
v_call: TRBV7-2
d_call: TRBD2
j_call: TRBJ2-5
cdr3_nt: TGTGCCAGCAGCGGAGTAGCGGGGACCCAAGAGACCCAGTACTTC
cdr3_aa: CASSGVAGTQETQYF

clone_size: NA
v_call: TRBV7-2
d_call: NA
j_call: TRBJ2-5
cdr3_nt: TGTGCCAGCAGCTTAGCGTGGGGCGGGACTCCCGACACCAAAGAGACCCAGTACTTC
cdr3_aa: CASSLAWGGTPDTKETQYF

clone_size: many
v_call: TRBV7-2
d_call: NA
j_call: TRBJ2-2
cdr3_nt: TGTGCCAGCAGCAGTACCGGGAGCGCCGGGGAGCTGTTTTTT
cdr3_aa: CASSSTGSAGELFF

clone_size: many
v_call: TRBV7-2
d_call: NA
j_call: TRBJ1-4
cdr3_nt: TGTGCCAGCAGCAAACGACAGGCGGCGGCTAATGAAAAACTGTTTTTT
cdr3_aa: CASSKRQAAANEKLFF

clone_size: few
v_call: TRBV4-1
d_call: NA
j_call: TRBJ1-2
cdr3_nt: TGCGCCAGCAGCCAAGATCTAGGCAGTGAGAGGTCCTATGGCTACACCTTC
cdr3_aa: CASSQDLGSERSYGYTF

clone_size: many
v_call: TRBV7-2
d_call: TRBD2
j_call: TRBJ2-1
cdr3_nt: TGTGCCAGCAGCCCCCGGGGCGGGAGGTTCAATGAGCAGTTCTTC
cdr3_aa: CASSPRGGRFNEQFF

clone_size: many
v_call: TRBV20-1
d_call: TRBD2
j_call: TRBJ2-5
cdr3_nt: TGCAGTGCTAGTATCGCGGGAGGGTATAAGACCCAGTACTTC
cdr3_aa: CSASIAGGYKTQYF

clone_size: few
v_call: TRBV11-3
d_call: TRBD1
j_call: TRBJ2-7
cdr3_nt: TGTGCCAGCAGCTTAGTTTCAGGGGGCCGGTCGTACGAGCAGTACTTC
cdr3_aa: CASSLVSGGRSYEQYF

clone_size: NA
v_call: TRBV7-9
d_call: NA
j_call: TRBJ1-2
cdr3_nt: TGTGCCAGCAGCTTCCGGGGGAGAATATATGGCTACACCTTC
cdr3_aa: CASSFRGRIYGYTF

clone_size: many
v_call: TRBV7-3
d_call: NA
j_call: TRBJ2-1
cdr3_nt: TGTGCCAGCAGCTTAACGGGGACCCCCGGGAATGAGCAGTTCTTC
cdr3_aa: CASSLTGTPGNEQFF

clone_size: many
v_call: TRBV7-6
d_call: TRBD1
j_call: TRBJ1-1
cdr3_nt: TGTGCCAGCAGCATCGGACAGGGAATTTCTGAAGCTTTCTTT
cdr3_aa: CASSIGQGISEAFF